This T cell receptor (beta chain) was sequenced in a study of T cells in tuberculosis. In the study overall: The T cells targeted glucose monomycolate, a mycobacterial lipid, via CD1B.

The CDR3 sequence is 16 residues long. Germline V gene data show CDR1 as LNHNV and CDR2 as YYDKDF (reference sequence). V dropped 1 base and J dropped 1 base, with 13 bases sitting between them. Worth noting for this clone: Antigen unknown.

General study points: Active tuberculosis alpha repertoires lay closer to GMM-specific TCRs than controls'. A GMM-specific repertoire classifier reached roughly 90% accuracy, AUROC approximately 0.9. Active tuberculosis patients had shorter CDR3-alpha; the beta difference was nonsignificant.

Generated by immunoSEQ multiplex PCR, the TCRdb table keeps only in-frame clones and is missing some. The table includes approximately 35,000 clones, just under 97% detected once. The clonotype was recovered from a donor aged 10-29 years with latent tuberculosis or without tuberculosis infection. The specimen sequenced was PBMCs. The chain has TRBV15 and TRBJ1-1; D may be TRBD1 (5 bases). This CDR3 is CATSRAGGERNTEAFF. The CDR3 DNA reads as TGTGCCACCAGCAGAGCGGGGGGAGAACGGAACACTGAAGCTTTCTTT.